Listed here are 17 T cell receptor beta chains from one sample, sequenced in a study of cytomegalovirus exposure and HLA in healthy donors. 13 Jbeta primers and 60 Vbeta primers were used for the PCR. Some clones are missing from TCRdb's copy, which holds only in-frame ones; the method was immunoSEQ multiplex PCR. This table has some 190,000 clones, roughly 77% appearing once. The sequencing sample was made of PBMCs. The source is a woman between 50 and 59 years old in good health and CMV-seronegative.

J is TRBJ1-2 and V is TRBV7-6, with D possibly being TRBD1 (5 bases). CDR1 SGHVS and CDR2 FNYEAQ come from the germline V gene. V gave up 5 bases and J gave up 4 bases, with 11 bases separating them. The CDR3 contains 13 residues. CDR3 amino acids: CASSPDSFYGYTF. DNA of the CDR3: TGTGCCAGCAGCCCCGACAGCTTCTATGGCTACACCTTC.

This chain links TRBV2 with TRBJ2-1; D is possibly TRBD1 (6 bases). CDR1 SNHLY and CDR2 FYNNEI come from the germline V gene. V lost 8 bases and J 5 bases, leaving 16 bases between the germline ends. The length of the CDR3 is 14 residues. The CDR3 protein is CASRLRTANNEQFF. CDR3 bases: TGTGCCAGCCGGCTGAGGACAGCCAACAATGAGCAGTTCTTC.

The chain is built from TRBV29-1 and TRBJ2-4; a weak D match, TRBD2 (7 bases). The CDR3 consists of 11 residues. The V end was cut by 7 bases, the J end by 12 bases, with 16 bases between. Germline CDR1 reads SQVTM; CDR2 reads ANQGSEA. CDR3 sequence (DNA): TGCAGCGCTGCGGGGGCAGGGGATCAGTACTTC. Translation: CSAAGAGDQYF.

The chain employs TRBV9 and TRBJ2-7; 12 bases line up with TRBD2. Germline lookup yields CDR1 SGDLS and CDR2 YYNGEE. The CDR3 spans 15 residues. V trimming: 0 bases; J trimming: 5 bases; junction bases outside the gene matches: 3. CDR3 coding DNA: TGTGCCAGCAGCGTAGTTCCTAGCGGGAGGGACGAGCAGTACTTC. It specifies CASSVVPSGRDEQYF. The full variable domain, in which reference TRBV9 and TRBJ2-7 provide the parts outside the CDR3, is DSGVTQTPKHLITATGQRVTLRCSPRSGDLSVYWYQQSLDQGLQFLIQYYNGEERAKGNILERFSAQQFPDLHSELNLSSLELGDSALYFCASSVVPSGRDEQYFGPGTRLTVT.

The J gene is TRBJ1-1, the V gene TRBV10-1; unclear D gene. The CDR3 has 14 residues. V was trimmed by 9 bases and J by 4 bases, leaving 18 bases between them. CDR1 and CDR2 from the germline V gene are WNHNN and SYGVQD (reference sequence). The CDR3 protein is CARDSTALVTEAFF. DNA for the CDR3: TGCGCCAGGGACTCGACGGCTCTTGTCACTGAAGCTTTCTTT.

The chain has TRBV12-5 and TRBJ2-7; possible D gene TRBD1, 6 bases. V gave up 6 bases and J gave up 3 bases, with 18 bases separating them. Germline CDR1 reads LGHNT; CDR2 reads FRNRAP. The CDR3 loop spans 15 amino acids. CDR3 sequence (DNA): TGTGCTAGTGGCCCGCCTGGGACACATAACTACGAGCAGTACTTC. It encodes CASGPPGTHNYEQYF.

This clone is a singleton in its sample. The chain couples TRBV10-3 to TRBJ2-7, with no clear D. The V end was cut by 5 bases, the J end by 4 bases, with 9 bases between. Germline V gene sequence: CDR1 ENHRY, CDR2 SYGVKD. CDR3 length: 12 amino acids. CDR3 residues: CAISFGGYEQYF. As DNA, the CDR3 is TGTGCCATCAGTTTCGGCGGATACGAGCAGTACTTC.

CDR3 DNA sequence: TGTGCCAGCTTCCCGGGGAGCTCCGATCCTAGGGAGCAGTACTTC. Its protein is CASFPGSSDPREQYF. The genes are TRBV27 and TRBJ2-7; D may be TRBD2 (5 bases). V lost 8 bases to trimming and J lost 7 bases, with 24 bases between them. Per germline, CDR1 MNHEY and CDR2 SMNVEV (reference sequence). The length of the CDR3 is 15 residues.

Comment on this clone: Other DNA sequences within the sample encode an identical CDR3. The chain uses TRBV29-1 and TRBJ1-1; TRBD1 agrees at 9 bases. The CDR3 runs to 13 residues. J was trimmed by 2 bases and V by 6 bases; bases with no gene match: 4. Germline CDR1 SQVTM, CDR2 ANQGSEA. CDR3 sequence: CSVPGQGNTEAFF. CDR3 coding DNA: TGCAGCGTACCGGGACAGGGAAACACTGAAGCTTTCTTT. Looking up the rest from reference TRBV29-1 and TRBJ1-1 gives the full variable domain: SAVISQKPSRDICQRGTSLTIQCQVDSQVTMMFWYRQQPGQSLTLIATANQGSEATYESGFVIDKFPISRPNLTFSTLTVSNMSPEDSSIYLCSVPGQGNTEAFFGQGTRLTVV.

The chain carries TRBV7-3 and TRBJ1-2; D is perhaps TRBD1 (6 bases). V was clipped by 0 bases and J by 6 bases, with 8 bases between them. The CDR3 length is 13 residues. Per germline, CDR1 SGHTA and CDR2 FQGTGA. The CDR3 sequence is CASSLTAGDGYTF. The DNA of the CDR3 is TGTGCCAGCAGCTTAACAGCAGGGGATGGCTACACCTTC.

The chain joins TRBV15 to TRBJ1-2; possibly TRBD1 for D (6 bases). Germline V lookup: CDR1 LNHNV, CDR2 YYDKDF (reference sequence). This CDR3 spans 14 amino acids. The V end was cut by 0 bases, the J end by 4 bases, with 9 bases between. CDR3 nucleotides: TGTGCCACCAGCAGAGATCAGGGGATCTATGGCTACACCTTC. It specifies CATSRDQGIYGYTF.

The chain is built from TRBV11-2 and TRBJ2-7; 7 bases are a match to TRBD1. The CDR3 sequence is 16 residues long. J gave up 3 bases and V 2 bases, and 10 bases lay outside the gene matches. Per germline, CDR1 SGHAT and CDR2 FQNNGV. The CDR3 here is CASSLTRGGQSYEQYF. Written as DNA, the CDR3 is TGTGCCAGCAGCTTAACAAGAGGGGGACAGAGCTACGAGCAGTACTTC.

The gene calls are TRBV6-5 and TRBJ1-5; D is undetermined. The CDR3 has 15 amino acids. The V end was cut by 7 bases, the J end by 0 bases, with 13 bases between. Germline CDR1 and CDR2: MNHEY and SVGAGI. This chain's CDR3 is CASMRRRYSNQPQHF. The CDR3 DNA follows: TGTGCCAGCATGAGGCGACGGTATAGCAATCAGCCCCAGCATTTT.

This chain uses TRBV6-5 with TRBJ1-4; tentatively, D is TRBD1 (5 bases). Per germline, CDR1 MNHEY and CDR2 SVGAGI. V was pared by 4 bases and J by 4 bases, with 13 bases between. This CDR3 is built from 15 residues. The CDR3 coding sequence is TGTGCCAGCAGTTTTGACCGGGGGGATAATGAAAAACTGTTTTTT. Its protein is CASSFDRGDNEKLFF.

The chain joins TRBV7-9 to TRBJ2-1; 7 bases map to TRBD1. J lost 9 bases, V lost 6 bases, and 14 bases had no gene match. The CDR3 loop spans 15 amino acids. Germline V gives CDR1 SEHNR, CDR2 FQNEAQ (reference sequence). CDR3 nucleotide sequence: TGTGCCAGCAGTCCTACAGGGGTGAATCGGGGTGAGCAGTTCTTC. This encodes CASSPTGVNRGEQFF. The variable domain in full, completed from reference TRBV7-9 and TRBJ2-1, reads DTGVSQNPRHKITKRGQNVTFRCDPISEHNRLYWYRQTLGQGPEFLTYFQNEAQLEKSRLLSDRFSAERPKGSFSTLEIQRTEQGDSAMYLCASSPTGVNRGEQFFGPGTRLTVL.

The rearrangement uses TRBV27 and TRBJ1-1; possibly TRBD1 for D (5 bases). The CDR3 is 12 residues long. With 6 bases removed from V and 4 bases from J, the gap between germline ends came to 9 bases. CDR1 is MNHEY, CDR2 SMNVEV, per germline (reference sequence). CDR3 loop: CASSQGGTEAFF. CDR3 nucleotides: TGTGCCAGCAGCCAGGGCGGCACTGAAGCTTTCTTT.

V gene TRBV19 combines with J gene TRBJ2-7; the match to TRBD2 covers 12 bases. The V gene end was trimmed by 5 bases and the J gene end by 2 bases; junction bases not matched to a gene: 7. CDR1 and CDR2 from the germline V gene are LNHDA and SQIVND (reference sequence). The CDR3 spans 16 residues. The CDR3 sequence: CASSDPSGRVTYEQYF. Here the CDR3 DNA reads TGTGCCAGTAGTGACCCTAGCGGGAGGGTCACCTACGAGCAGTACTTC.